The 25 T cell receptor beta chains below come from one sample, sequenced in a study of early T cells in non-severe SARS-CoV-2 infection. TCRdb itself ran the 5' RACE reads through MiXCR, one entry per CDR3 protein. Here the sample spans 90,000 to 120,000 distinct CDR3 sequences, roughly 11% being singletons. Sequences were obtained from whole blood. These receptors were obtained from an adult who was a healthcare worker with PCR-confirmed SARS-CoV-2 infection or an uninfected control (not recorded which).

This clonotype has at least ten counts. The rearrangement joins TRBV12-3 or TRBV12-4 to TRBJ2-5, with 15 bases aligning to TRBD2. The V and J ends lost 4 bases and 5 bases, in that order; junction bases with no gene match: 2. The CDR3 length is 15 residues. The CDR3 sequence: CASSWTSGRAETQYF. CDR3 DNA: TGTGCCAGCAGTTGGACTAGCGGGAGGGCCGAGACCCAGTACTTC.

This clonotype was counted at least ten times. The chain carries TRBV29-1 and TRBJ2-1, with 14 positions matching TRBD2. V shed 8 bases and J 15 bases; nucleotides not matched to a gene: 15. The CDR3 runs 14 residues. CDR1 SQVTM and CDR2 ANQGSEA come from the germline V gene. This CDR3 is CSHDGGTSGSLSFF. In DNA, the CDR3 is TGCAGCCACGATGGGGGGACTAGCGGGAGTCTCTCGTTCTTC.

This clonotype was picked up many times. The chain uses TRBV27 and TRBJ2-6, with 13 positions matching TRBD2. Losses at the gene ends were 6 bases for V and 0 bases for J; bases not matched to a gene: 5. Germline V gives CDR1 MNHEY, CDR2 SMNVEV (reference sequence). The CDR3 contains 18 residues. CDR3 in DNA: TGTGCCAGCAGCCCCGGGACTAGCGGGATCTCTGGGGCCAACGTCCTGACTTTC. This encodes CASSPGTSGISGANVLTF.

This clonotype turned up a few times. The CDR3 sequence: CASSPPGLRNEKLFF. The CDR3 bases are TGTGCCAGCAGCCCACCGGGTCTTCGTAATGAAAAACTGTTTTTT. The rearrangement joins TRBV7-9 to TRBJ1-4; D uncertain. Germline V gives CDR1 SEHNR, CDR2 FQNEAQ (reference sequence). CDR3 length: 15 amino acids. The V gene lost 5 bases and the J gene lost 4 bases, with 14 bases spanning the gap.

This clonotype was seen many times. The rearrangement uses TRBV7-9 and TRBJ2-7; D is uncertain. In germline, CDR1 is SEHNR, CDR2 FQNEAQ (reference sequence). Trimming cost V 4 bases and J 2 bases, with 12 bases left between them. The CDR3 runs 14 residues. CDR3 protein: CASSSQSRPYEQYF. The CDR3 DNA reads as TGTGCCAGCAGCTCGCAGAGTAGACCCTACGAGCAGTACTTC.

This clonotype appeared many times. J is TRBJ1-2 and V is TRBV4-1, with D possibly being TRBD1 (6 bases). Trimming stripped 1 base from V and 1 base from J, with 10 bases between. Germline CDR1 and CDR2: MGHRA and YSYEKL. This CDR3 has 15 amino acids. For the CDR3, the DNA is TGCGCCAGCAGCCAAGCCGGGACACTTAACTATGGCTACACCTTC. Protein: CASSQAGTLNYGYTF.

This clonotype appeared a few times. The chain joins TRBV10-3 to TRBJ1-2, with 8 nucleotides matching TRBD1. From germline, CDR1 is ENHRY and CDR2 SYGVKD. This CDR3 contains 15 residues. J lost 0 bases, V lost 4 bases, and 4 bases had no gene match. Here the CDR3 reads CAISGGQGANYGYTF. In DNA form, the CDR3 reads TGTGCCATCAGTGGAGGACAGGGCGCTAACTATGGCTACACCTTC.

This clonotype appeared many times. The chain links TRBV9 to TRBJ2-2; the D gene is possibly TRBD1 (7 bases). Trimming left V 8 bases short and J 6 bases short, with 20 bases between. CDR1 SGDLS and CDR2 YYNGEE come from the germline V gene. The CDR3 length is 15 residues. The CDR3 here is CASGRGLANSGELFF. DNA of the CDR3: TGTGCCAGTGGAAGGGGGCTAGCGAATTCCGGGGAGCTGTTTTTT.

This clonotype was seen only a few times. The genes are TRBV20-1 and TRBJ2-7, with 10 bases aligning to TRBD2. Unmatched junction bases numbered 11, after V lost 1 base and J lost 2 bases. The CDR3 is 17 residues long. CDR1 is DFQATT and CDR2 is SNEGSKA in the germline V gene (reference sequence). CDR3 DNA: TGCAGTGCTAGAGGGTACGGGCTAGCGGGAGTAGCCTACGAGCAGTACTTC. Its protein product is CSARGYGLAGVAYEQYF.

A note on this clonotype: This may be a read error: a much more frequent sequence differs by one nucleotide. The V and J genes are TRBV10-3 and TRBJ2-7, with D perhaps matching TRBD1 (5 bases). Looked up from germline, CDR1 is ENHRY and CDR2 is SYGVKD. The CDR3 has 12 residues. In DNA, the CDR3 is TGTGCCATCAGTGGGCAGGGCTACGAGGAGTACTTC. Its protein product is CAISGQGYEEYF.

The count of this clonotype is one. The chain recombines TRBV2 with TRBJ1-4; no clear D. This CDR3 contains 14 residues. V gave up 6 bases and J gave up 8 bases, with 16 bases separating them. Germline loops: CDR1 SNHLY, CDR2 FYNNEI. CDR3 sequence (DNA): TGTGCCAGCAGGACGACATGGGAGGGCGAAAAACTGTTTTTT. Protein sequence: CASRTTWEGEKLFF.

CDR3 in DNA: TGTGCCAGCAGCTTCCCGCCCTACAATGAGCAGTTCTTC. Translated: CASSFPPYNEQFF. The V gene is TRBV28, the J gene TRBJ2-1; D gene ambiguous. The CDR3 runs 13 residues. CDR1 MDHEN and CDR2 SYDVKM come from the germline V gene. Trimming cost V 6 bases and J 2 bases, with 8 bases left between them. The whole variable domain, filled in from reference TRBV28 and TRBJ2-1, reads DVKVTQSSRYLVKRTGEKVFLECVQDMDHENMFWYRQDPGLGLRLIYFSYDVKMKEKGDIPEGYSVSREKKERFSLILESASTNQTSMYLCASSFPPYNEQFFGPGTRLTVL.

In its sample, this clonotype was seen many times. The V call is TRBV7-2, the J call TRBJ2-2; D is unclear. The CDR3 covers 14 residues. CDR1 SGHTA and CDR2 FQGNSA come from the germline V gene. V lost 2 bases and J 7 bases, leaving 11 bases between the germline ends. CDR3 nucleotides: TGTGCCAGCAGCTTAATCCGTGTGGGCGGGGAGCTGTTTTTT. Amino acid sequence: CASSLIRVGGELFF.

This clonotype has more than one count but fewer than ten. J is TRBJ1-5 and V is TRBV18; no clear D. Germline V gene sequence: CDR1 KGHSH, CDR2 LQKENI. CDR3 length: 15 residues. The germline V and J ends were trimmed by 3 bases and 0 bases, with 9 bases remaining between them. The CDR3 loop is CASSPGRSSNQPQHF. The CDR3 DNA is TGTGCCAGCTCACCCGGACGGTCTAGCAATCAGCCCCAGCATTTT.

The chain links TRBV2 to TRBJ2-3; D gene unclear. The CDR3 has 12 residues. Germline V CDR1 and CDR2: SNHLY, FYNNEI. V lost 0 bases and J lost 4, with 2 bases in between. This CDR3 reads CASSEAADTQYF. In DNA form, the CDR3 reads TGTGCCAGCAGTGAAGCTGCAGATACGCAGTATTTT.

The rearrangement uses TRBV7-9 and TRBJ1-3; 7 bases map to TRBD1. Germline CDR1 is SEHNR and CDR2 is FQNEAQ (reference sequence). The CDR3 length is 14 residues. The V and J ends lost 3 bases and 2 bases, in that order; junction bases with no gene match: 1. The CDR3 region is CASSFTGAGNTIYF. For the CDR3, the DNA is TGTGCCAGCAGCTTCACAGGGGCTGGAAACACCATATATTTT.

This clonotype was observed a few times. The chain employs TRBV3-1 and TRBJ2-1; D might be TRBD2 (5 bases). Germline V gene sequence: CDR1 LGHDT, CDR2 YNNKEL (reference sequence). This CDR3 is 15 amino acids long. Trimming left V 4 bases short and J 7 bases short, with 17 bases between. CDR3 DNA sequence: TGTGCCAGCAGCCGGGGTCGAGGGATCCGGAATGAGCAGTTCTTC. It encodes CASSRGRGIRNEQFF.

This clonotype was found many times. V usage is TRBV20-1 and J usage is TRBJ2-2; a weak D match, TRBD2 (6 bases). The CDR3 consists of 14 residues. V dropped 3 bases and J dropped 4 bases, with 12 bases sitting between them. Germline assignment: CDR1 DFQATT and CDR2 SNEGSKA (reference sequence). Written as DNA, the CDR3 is TGCAGTGCTAGCGGGAGACTCCGCACCGGGGAGCTGTTTTTT. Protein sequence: CSASGRLRTGELFF.

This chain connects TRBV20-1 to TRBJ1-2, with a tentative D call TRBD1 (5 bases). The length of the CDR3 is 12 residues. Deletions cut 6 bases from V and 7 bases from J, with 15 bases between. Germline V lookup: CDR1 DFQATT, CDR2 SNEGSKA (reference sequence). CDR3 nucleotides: TGCAGTGCGGCAGACGGGGGTCTTGGCTACACCTTC. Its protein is CSAADGGLGYTF.

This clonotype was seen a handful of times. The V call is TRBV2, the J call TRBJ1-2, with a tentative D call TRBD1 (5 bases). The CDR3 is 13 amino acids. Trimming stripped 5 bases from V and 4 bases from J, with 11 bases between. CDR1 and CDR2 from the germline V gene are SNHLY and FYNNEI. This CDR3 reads CASSTTGSYGYTF. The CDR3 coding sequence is TGTGCCAGCAGTACTACAGGCAGCTATGGCTACACCTTC.

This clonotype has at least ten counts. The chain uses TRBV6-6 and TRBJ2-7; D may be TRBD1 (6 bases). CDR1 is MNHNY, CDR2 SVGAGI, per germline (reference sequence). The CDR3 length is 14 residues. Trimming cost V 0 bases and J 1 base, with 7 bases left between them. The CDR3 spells CASSYSGQSYEQYF. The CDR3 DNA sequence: TGTGCCAGCAGTTACTCCGGACAGTCCTACGAGCAGTACTTC.

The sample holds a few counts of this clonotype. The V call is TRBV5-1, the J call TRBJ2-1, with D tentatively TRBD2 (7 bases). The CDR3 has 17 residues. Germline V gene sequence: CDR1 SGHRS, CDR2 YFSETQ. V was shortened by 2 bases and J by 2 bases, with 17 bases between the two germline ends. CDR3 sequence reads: CASSLPPGGITYNEQFF. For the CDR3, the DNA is TGCGCCAGCAGCTTACCCCCGGGGGGCATAACCTACAATGAGCAGTTCTTC.

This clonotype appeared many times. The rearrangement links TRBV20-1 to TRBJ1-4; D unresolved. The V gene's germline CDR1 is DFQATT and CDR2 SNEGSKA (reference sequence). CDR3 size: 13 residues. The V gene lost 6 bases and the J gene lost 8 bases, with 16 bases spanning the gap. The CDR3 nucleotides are TGCAGTGCAATAACGGGAGCTCGGGAAAAACTGTTTTTT. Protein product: CSAITGAREKLFF.

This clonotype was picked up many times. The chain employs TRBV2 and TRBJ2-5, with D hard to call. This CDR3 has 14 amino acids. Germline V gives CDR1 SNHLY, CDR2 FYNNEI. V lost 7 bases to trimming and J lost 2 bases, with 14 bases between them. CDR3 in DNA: TGTGCCAGCAAGACGGGCCTGTTTCAAGAGACCCAGTACTTC. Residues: CASKTGLFQETQYF.

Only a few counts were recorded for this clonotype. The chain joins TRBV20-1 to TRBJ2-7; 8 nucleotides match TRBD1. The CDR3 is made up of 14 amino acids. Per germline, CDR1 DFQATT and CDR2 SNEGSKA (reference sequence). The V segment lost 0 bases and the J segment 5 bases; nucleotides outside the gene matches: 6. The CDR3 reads CSARESQGVHEQYF. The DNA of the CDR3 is TGCAGTGCTAGAGAATCACAGGGGGTCCACGAGCAGTACTTC.